The next 7 T cell receptor beta chains were all read from a single sample in a study of siplizumab effects on memory and regulatory T cells. TCRdb's copy holds only in-frame clones and misses some; the assay was immunoSEQ multiplex PCR. The sample contains some 110,000 clones, roughly 94% of which appear only once. Source material: non-Treg CD4+ T cells sorted from blood. These receptors were taken from a human donor in good health.

In its sample, this clone was seen once. The gene calls are TRBV9 and TRBJ1-5; D remains unclear. Trimming stripped 2 bases from V and 7 bases from J, with 10 bases between. CDR3 size: 13 residues. Germline assignment: CDR1 SGDLS and CDR2 YYNGEE. The CDR3 DNA reads as TGTGCCAGCAGCGTCCAGGAAGGCCAGCCCCAGCATTTT. It yields the protein CASSVQEGQPQHF.

The chain uses TRBV11-1 and TRBJ2-1; 8 bases fit TRBD2. V lost 5 bases, J lost 4 bases, and 16 bases stayed unmatched. The CDR3 runs 18 residues. The germline gives CDR1 SGHAT, CDR2 FQDESV (reference sequence). The CDR3 region is CASSLWASGSFQYNEQFF. In DNA, the CDR3 is TGTGCCAGCAGCCTATGGGCCAGCGGGAGTTTTCAATACAATGAGCAGTTCTTC.

The V gene is TRBV5-4, the J gene TRBJ2-1; D tentatively reads TRBD1 or TRBD2 (5 bases each). Germline CDR1 reads SGHNT; CDR2 reads YYREEE (reference sequence). This CDR3 comprises 15 residues. The V and J ends lost 4 bases and 2 bases respectively, with 13 bases between them. The CDR3 region is CASSREGLTYNEQFF. CDR3 sequence (DNA): TGTGCCAGCAGCCGCGAGGGGCTAACCTACAATGAGCAGTTCTTC.

The chain has TRBV29-1 and TRBJ1-2, with D possibly matching TRBD1 (5 bases). The CDR3 is made up of 13 amino acids. The V gene's germline CDR1 is SQVTM and CDR2 ANQGSEA. V gave up 3 bases and J gave up 3 bases, with 11 bases separating them. The CDR3 sequence is CSVEPPGDYGYTF. As DNA, the CDR3 is TGCAGCGTTGAGCCCCCGGGGGACTATGGCTACACCTTC.

In this sample, this clone turned up once. The CDR3 region has the DNA TGTGCCCTAAGCGGGTCGGGGGCCAACGTCCTGACTTTC. Its translation: CALSGSGANVLTF. The chain is built from TRBV2 and TRBJ2-6; possible D gene TRBD2, 6 bases. CDR3 length: 13 residues. V was clipped by 11 bases and J by 4 bases, with 12 bases between them. Germline V gene sequence: CDR1 SNHLY, CDR2 FYNNEI.

This clone has a single count. The chain links TRBV18 to TRBJ1-1; D is unclear. V was cut by 3 bases and J by 3 bases, with 11 bases left in between. Germline loops: CDR1 KGHSH, CDR2 LQKENI. The CDR3 extends over 14 amino acids. The CDR3 DNA follows: TGTGCCAGCTCACCTTTAACAGTATACACTGAAGCTTTCTTT. This translates into CASSPLTVYTEAFF.

The rearrangement joins TRBV6-5 to TRBJ2-5; D is tentatively TRBD1 or TRBD2 (6 bases each). This CDR3 contains 12 residues. The V end was cut by 6 bases, the J end by 4 bases, with 9 bases between. Germline V CDR1 and CDR2: MNHEY, SVGAGI. As DNA, the CDR3 is TGTGCCAGCAGAAGGGGGGTAGAGACCCAGTACTTC. As protein: CASRRGVETQYF.